The 16 T cell receptor beta chains below come from one sample, sequenced in a study of Ad26.COV2.S vaccination and SARS-CoV-2 variants. Specified treatment: roughly 20 received Ad26.COV2.S at low or high dose, single or two shots; about 5 received placebo; per-sample allocation not given. Day 63 after the first injection of vaccine or placebo was the sampling time. Generated by immunoSEQ multiplex PCR, the TCRdb table keeps only in-frame clones and is missing some. This table has about 470,000 clones, about nine tenths appearing once. Specimen: peripheral blood, collected in a trial of Ad26.COV2.S vaccine versus placebo. The receptor source for this set is a person between 18 and 60 years old who received the Ad26.COV2.S COVID-19 vaccine or a placebo.

CDR3 amino acids: CASSQEVVLVGQETQYF. The CDR3 DNA is TGCGCCAGCAGCCAAGAGGTTGTCCTAGTAGGGCAAGAGACCCAGTACTTC. The chain uses TRBV4-3 and TRBJ2-5, with unresolved D. The V gene's germline CDR1 is LGHNA and CDR2 YSLEER. The CDR3 is made up of 17 amino acids. V lost 0 bases, J lost 2 bases, and 16 bases lay in between.

The gene calls are TRBV7-9 and TRBJ2-1; unclear D gene. V was clipped by 0 bases and J by 1 base, with 7 bases between them. CDR3 length: 15 amino acids. The V gene's germline CDR1 is SEHNR and CDR2 FQNEAQ (reference sequence). CDR3 DNA sequence: TGTGCCAGCAGCTTAGCAGGGTTTTCCTACAATGAGCAGTTCTTC. This encodes CASSLAGFSYNEQFF.

The V call is TRBV3-1 (or the pseudogene TRBV3-2), the J call TRBJ1-2; no clear D gene. Trimming took 3 bases from V and 3 from J, leaving 14 bases between them. The CDR3 runs 15 residues. Per the germline V gene, CDR1 is LGHDT and CDR2 is YNNKEL (reference sequence). The CDR3 here is CASSHPTSWDYGYTF. Written as DNA, the CDR3 is TGTGCCAGCAGCCACCCTACATCCTGGGACTATGGCTACACCTTC.

The chain links TRBV30 to TRBJ2-7, with TRBD1 matching over 9 bases. The CDR3 length is 12 residues. After removal of 5 bases from V and 4 bases from J, the junction contained 3 bases not matched to a gene. CDR1 is GTSNPN and CDR2 is SVGIG in the germline V gene (reference sequence). Written as DNA, the CDR3 is TGTGCCTGGGGGACAGGGAGGTACGAGCAGTACTTC. Its protein is CAWGTGRYEQYF.

The chain has TRBV30 and TRBJ2-2; D gene ambiguous. The germline V gene has CDR1 GTSNPN and CDR2 SVGIG (reference sequence). The CDR3 has 14 amino acids. Trimming took 0 bases from V and 1 from J, leaving 6 bases between them. CDR3 in DNA: TGTGCCTGGAGTGTACGAAGGAACACCGGGGAGCTGTTTTTT. Translation gives CAWSVRRNTGELFF.

The V gene is TRBV7-2, the J gene TRBJ1-1, with D possibly matching TRBD1 (5 bases). Trimming shortened V by 3 bases and J by 6 bases, and 17 bases separated the two germline ends. CDR3 length: 15 amino acids. Germline V lookup: CDR1 SGHTA, CDR2 FQGNSA. The CDR3 DNA sequence: TGTGCCAGCAGCTTGGGTGGGGGGACGAGGGCTGAAGCTTTCTTT. Its protein is CASSLGGGTRAEAFF.

This clone was picked up one time. The CDR3 reads CASSLGLAGRGGQYF. CDR3 nucleotides: TGTGCCAGCAGCTTAGGGCTAGCGGGGCGCGGGGGGCAGTACTTC. This chain joins TRBV11-2 and TRBJ2-7; 9 bases map to TRBD2. The ends lost 1 base at V and 9 bases at J; junction bases unmatched: 10. The CDR3 length is 15 residues. The germline CDR1 and CDR2 sequences are SGHAT and FQNNGV.

V usage is TRBV27 and J usage is TRBJ1-1; possible D gene TRBD1, 5 bases. CDR1 and CDR2 from the germline V gene are MNHEY and SMNVEV (reference sequence). CDR3 length: 15 residues. Between the trimmed V and J ends, which lost 6 bases and 1 base, there was a span of 15 bases. The CDR3 DNA reads TGTGCCAGCAGCTCTACCTTCGGGGGGAACACTGAAGCTTTCTTT. It codes for CASSSTFGGNTEAFF.

The chain links TRBV5-1 to TRBJ2-1; perhaps TRBD1 as D (6 bases). Germline CDR1 and CDR2: SGHRS and YFSETQ. CDR3 size: 15 residues. V lost 0 bases and J lost 9, with 16 bases in between. The CDR3: CASSLARGGAIEQFF. CDR3 DNA: TGCGCCAGCAGCTTGGCTAGAGGGGGTGCCATTGAGCAGTTCTTC.

To note about this clone: Other DNA sequences within the sample encode an identical CDR3. This chain uses TRBV9 with TRBJ2-7; TRBD2 aligns across 11 bases. J lost 0 bases, V lost 4 bases, and 3 bases had no gene match. Per the germline V gene, CDR1 is SGDLS and CDR2 is YYNGEE. The CDR3 consists of 15 residues. The CDR3 protein is CASSLGTSGSYEQYF. Written as DNA, the CDR3 is TGTGCCAGCAGCCTAGGGACTAGCGGCTCCTACGAGCAGTACTTC. Based on the CDR3 plus reference TRBV9 and TRBJ2-7, the full variable domain is DSGVTQTPKHLITATGQRVTLRCSPRSGDLSVYWYQQSLDQGLQFLIQYYNGEERAKGNILERFSAQQFPDLHSELNLSSLELGDSALYFCASSLGTSGSYEQYFGPGTRLTVT.

The chain links TRBV28 to TRBJ1-2; D not resolved. Germline values: CDR1 MDHEN, CDR2 SYDVKM. V dropped 5 bases and J dropped 4 bases, with 11 bases sitting between them. The length of the CDR3 is 13 residues. DNA of the CDR3: TGTGCCAGCAGTCCTTACTTGGGCTATGGCTACACCTTC. Protein: CASSPYLGYGYTF.

The rearrangement links TRBV6-1 to TRBJ2-3; D gene uncertain. This CDR3 has 13 residues. V dropped 6 bases and J dropped 0 bases, with 7 bases sitting between them. The germline V gene encodes CDR1 MNHNS and CDR2 SASEGT. The CDR3 sequence is CASRRWSTDTQYF. CDR3 in DNA: TGTGCCAGCAGGCGGTGGAGCACAGATACGCAGTATTTT.

The chain uses TRBV18 and TRBJ2-1; D unclear. Germline V gene data show CDR1 as KGHSH and CDR2 as LQKENI. The CDR3 sequence is 13 residues long. Deletions cut 0 bases from V and 3 bases from J, with 3 bases between. The CDR3 here is CASSPPNYNEQFF. In DNA, the CDR3 is TGTGCCAGCTCACCACCGAACTACAATGAGCAGTTCTTC.

The chain joins TRBV27 to TRBJ1-5, with D hard to call. CDR3 length equals 14 residues. Per the germline V gene, CDR1 is MNHEY and CDR2 is SMNVEV (reference sequence). V lost 2 bases and J 0 bases, leaving 5 bases between the germline ends. The CDR3 spells CASSLGFSNQPQHF. The CDR3 coding sequence is TGTGCCAGCAGTTTAGGGTTTAGCAATCAGCCCCAGCATTTT.

The chain recombines TRBV5-8 with TRBJ2-7; D gene unclear. CDR1 and CDR2 from the germline V gene are SGHTS and YDEGEE. This CDR3 contains 13 residues. V lost 1 base, J lost 6 bases, and 11 bases lay in between. As DNA, the CDR3 is TGTGCCAGCAGCTTGCCCTTTATTTCCGAGCAGTACTTC. It codes for CASSLPFISEQYF.

This clone came up once. The chain carries TRBV2 and TRBJ1-1; the D gene is possibly TRBD1 (6 bases). The germline V and J ends were trimmed by 4 bases and 1 base, with 10 bases remaining between them. Germline lookup yields CDR1 SNHLY and CDR2 FYNNEI. The CDR3 is made up of 14 amino acids. CDR3 in amino acids: CASSVGGGNTEAFF. In DNA form, the CDR3 reads TGTGCCAGCAGTGTTGGGGGCGGGAACACTGAAGCTTTCTTT. Full variable domain (outside the CDR3, taken from reference TRBV2 and TRBJ1-1): EPEVTQTPSHQVTQMGQEVILRCVPISNHLYFYWYRQILGQKVEFLVSFYNNEISEKSEIFDDQFSVERPDGSNFTLKIRSTKLEDSAMYFCASSVGGGNTEAFFGQGTRLTVV.